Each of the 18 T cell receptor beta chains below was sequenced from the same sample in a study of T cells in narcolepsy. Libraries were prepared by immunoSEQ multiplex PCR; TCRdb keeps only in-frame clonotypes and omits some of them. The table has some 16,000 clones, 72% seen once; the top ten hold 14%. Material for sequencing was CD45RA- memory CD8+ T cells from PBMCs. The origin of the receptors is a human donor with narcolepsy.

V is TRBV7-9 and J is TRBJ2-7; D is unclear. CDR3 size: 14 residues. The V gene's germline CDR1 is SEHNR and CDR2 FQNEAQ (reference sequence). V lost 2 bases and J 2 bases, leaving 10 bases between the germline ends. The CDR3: CASSLLDGTYEQYF. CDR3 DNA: TGTGCCAGCAGCTTACTAGACGGAACCTACGAGCAGTACTTC.

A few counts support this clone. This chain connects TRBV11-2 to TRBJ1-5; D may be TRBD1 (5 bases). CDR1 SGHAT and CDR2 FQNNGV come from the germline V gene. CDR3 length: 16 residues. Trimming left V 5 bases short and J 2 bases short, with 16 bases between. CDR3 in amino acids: CASSPQGSVGNQPQHF. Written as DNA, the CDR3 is TGTGCCAGCAGCCCGCAGGGTTCCGTGGGCAATCAGCCCCAGCATTTT.

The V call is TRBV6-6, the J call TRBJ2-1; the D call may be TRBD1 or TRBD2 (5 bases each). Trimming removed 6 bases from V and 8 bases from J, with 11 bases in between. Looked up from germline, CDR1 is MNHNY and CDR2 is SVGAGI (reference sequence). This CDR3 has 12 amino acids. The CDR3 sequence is CASSSGLDEQFF. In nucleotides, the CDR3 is TGTGCCAGCAGCTCGGGGCTGGATGAGCAGTTCTTC.

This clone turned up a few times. CDR3 DNA: TGTGCCTCCCGGACAGGGAACACTGAAGCTTTCTTT. Protein: CASRTGNTEAFF. V and J are TRBV19 and TRBJ1-1, with TRBD1 matching 7 bases. Germline-derived CDR1 and CDR2 are LNHDA and SQIVND (reference sequence). The CDR3 length is 12 residues. V lost 11 bases, J lost 1 base, and 4 bases stayed unmatched.

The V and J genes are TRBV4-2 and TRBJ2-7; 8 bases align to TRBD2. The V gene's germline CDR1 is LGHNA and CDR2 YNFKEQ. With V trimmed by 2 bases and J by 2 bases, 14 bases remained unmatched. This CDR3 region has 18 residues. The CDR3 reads CASSQSWIGGGRAYEQYF. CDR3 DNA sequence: TGTGCCAGCAGCCAAAGCTGGATTGGCGGGGGGAGGGCCTACGAGCAGTACTTC.

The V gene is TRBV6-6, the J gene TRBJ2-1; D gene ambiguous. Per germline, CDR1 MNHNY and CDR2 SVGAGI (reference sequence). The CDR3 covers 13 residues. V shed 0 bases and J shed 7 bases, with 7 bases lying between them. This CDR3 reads CASSYSTGNEQFF. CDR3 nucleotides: TGTGCCAGCAGTTACTCGACCGGTAATGAGCAGTTCTTC.

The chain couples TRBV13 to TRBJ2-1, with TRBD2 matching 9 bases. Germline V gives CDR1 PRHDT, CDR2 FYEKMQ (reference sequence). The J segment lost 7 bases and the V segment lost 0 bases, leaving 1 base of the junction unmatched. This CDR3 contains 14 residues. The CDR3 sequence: CASSLGSGRNEQFF. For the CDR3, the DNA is TGTGCCAGCAGCTTAGGCAGCGGGAGGAATGAGCAGTTCTTC.

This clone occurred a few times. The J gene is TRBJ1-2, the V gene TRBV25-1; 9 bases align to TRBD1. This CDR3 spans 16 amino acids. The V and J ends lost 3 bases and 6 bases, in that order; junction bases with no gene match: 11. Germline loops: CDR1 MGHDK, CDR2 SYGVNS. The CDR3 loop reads CASSELGTGGLDGYTF. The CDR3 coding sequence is TGTGCCAGCAGTGAGTTGGGAACAGGGGGCTTAGATGGCTACACCTTC.

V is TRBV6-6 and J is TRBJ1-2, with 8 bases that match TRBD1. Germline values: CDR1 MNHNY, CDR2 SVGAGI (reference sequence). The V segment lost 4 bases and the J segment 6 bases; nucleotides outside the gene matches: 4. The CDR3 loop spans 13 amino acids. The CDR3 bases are TGTGCCAGCAGTTTGCAGGGGGCGGATGGCTACACCTTC. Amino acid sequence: CASSLQGADGYTF.

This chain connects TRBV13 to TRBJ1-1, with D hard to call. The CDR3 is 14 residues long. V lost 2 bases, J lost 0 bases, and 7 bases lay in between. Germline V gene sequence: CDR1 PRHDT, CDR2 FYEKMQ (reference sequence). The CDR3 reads CASSLSGMNTEAFF. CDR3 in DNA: TGTGCCAGCAGCTTATCTGGGATGAACACTGAAGCTTTCTTT.

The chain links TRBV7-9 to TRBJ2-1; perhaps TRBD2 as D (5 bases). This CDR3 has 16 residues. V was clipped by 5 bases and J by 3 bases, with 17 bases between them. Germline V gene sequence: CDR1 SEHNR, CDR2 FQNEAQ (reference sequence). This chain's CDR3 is CASSPFRESVYNEQFF. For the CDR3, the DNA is TGTGCCAGCAGCCCCTTTAGGGAGTCTGTCTACAATGAGCAGTTCTTC.

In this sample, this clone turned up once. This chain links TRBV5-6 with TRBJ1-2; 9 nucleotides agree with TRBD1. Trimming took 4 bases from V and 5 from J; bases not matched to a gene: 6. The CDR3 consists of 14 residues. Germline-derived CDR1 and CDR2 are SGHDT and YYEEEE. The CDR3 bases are TGTGCCAGCAGCACCGGGACAGGGCTTTATGGCTACACCTTC. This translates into CASSTGTGLYGYTF.

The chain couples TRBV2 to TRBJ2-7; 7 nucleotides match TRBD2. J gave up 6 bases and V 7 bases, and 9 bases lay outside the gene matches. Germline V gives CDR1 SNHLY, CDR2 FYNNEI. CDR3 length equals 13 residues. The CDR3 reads CASILSGGSEQYF. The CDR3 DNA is TGTGCCAGCATCCTCTCGGGAGGTAGCGAGCAGTACTTC.

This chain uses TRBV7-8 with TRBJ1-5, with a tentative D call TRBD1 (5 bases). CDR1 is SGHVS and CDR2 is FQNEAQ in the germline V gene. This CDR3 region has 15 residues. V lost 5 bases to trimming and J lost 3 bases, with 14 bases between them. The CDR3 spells CASSLLGTLNQPQHF. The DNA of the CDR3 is TGTGCCAGCAGCCTCCTCGGGACCCTCAATCAGCCCCAGCATTTT.

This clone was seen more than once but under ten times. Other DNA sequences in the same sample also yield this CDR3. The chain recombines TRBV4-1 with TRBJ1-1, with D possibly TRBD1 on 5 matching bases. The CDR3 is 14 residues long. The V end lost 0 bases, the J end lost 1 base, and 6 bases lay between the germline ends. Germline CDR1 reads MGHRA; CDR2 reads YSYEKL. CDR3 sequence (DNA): TGCGCCAGCAGCCAAGATACAGGGAACACTGAAGCTTTCTTT. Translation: CASSQDTGNTEAFF.

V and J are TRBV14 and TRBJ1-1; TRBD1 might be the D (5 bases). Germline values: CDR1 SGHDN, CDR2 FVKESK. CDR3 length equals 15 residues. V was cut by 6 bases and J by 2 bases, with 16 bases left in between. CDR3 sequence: CASSAGATVNTEAFF. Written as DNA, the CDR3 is TGTGCCAGCAGTGCCGGAGCGACAGTAAACACTGAAGCTTTCTTT.

CDR3 amino acids: CAISDTEMNTEAFF. The CDR3 DNA reads TGTGCCATCAGTGACACGGAAATGAACACTGAAGCTTTCTTT. The genes are TRBV10-3 and TRBJ1-1, with D hard to call. V lost 3 bases, J lost 0 bases, and 8 bases lay in between. Per the germline V gene, CDR1 is ENHRY and CDR2 is SYGVKD. This CDR3 is 14 amino acids long.

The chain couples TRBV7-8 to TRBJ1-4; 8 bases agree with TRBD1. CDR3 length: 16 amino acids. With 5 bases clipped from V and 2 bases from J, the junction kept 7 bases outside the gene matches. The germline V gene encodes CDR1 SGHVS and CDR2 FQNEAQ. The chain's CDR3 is CASSQTGVGTNEKLFF. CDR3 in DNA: TGTGCCAGCAGCCAGACAGGGGTCGGGACTAATGAAAAACTGTTTTTT.